Listed here are 29 T cell receptor beta chains from one sample, sequenced in a study of vaccination effects on CD4 cells after COVID-19. No antigen is known for these receptors. Antigen-specific CD4+ T cells expanded by the ViraFEST assay with viral peptide pools were then sequenced. Cells that had been cultured for approximately ten days were the source of isolated CD4+ T cells. Vaccination of participants consisted of two doses of either the BNT162b2 or mRNA-1273 vaccine. Only in-frame clones appear in the TCRdb table, and some are missing; sequencing was by immunoSEQ multiplex PCR. The repertoire holds 60,000 to 90,000 clones, 80% to 85% seen once, with 1% to 1.5% in the top ten. The sequenced sample was CD4+ T cells from PBMCs cultured with HCoV-229E spike peptides, obtained after COVID-19 vaccination. Source of these receptors: a human donor who received a COVID-19 vaccine.

The chain combines TRBV18 with TRBJ1-2; maybe TRBD1 (5 bases). From germline, CDR1 is KGHSH and CDR2 LQKENI. Trimming took off 3 bases at V and 3 bases at J, with 8 bases between the two ends. The CDR3 consists of 13 residues. CDR3 sequence reads: CASSPSGDYGYTF. The CDR3 nucleotides are TGTGCCAGCTCACCTTCGGGGGACTATGGCTACACCTTC. Combining the CDR3 with reference TRBV18 and TRBJ1-2 gives the whole variable domain NAGVMQNPRHLVRRRGQEARLRCSPMKGHSHVYWYRQLPEEGLKFMVYLQKENIIDESGMPKERFSAEFPKEGPSILRIQQVVRGDSAAYFCASSPSGDYGYTFGSGTRLTVV.

The V gene is TRBV19, the J gene TRBJ1-5, with a tentative D call TRBD1 (5 bases). The CDR3 consists of 15 residues. V was cut by 8 bases and J by 0 bases, with 14 bases left in between. Germline lookup yields CDR1 LNHDA and CDR2 SQIVND (reference sequence). The CDR3 reads CASRGLPNSNQPQHF. CDR3 DNA: TGTGCCAGTCGGGGCCTCCCTAATAGCAATCAGCCCCAGCATTTT.

CDR3 sequence: CASSLSGGEYQPQHF. The DNA for the CDR3 is TGTGCCAGCAGCTTGTCGGGGGGCGAGTATCAGCCCCAGCATTTT. This chain links TRBV5-6 with TRBJ1-5; a weak D match, TRBD1 (6 bases). The germline CDR1 and CDR2 sequences are SGHDT and YYEEEE. This CDR3 region has 15 residues. V was pared by 1 base and J by 5 bases, with 13 bases between.

The gene calls are TRBV7-2 and TRBJ2-4, with D perhaps given as TRBD1 or TRBD2 (6 bases each). Germline CDR1 and CDR2: SGHTA and FQGNSA. CDR3 length: 16 amino acids. V lost 1 base, J lost 1 base, and 11 bases lay in between. CDR3: CASSLDSGAAKNIQYF. The CDR3 nucleotides are TGTGCCAGCAGCTTAGACTCGGGGGCGGCCAAAAACATTCAGTACTTC.

The chain links TRBV19 to TRBJ1-1, with TRBD1 as a possible D gene (5 bases). The CDR3 is made up of 13 amino acids. The ends were cut back, 5 bases at V and 3 bases at J, with 10 bases in the middle. Germline CDR1 LNHDA, CDR2 SQIVND (reference sequence). The CDR3 protein is CASSLDSHTEAFF. CDR3 coding DNA: TGTGCCAGTAGTCTTGACAGTCACACTGAAGCTTTCTTT.

This clone was seen a handful of times. V and J are TRBV7-9 and TRBJ2-3; D possibly uses TRBD1 or TRBD2 (5 bases each). V was trimmed by 5 bases and J by 2 bases, leaving 14 bases between them. The CDR3 contains 15 residues. From germline, CDR1 is SEHNR and CDR2 FQNEAQ (reference sequence). The CDR3 protein is CASSPRDPSTDTQYF. CDR3 nucleotide sequence: TGTGCCAGCAGCCCCCGGGACCCATCCACAGATACGCAGTATTTT. Together with reference TRBV7-9 and TRBJ2-3, the CDR3 gives the full variable domain: DTGVSQNPRHKITKRGQNVTFRCDPISEHNRLYWYRQTLGQGPEFLTYFQNEAQLEKSRLLSDRFSAERPKGSFSTLEIQRTEQGDSAMYLCASSPRDPSTDTQYFGPGTRLTVL.

J is TRBJ1-4 and V is TRBV9; D uncertain. The CDR3 totals 14 residues. Germline V gives CDR1 SGDLS, CDR2 YYNGEE. Trimming left V 1 base short and J 5 bases short, with 9 bases between. CDR3 residues: CASSVHLANEKLFF. The CDR3 DNA follows: TGTGCCAGCAGCGTACACCTCGCGAATGAAAAACTGTTTTTT.

The chain uses TRBV10-2 and TRBJ1-1, with a weak D call TRBD1 (5 bases). The V end lost 4 bases, the J end lost 1 base, and 7 bases lay between the germline ends. Germline loops: CDR1 WSHSY, CDR2 SAAADI. The CDR3 extends over 13 amino acids. The CDR3 sequence: CASSGDRNTEAFF. The CDR3 nucleotides read TGCGCCAGCAGTGGAGACAGGAACACTGAAGCTTTCTTT.

This sequence joins TRBV6-6 and TRBJ1-2, with TRBD1 as a possible D gene (6 bases). This CDR3 contains 13 residues. Trimming stripped 6 bases from V and 8 bases from J, with 16 bases between. Germline V gives CDR1 MNHNY, CDR2 SVGAGI (reference sequence). The CDR3 coding sequence is TGTGCCAGCAGCCGCACAGGGAGTGAGGGCTACACCTTC. Translating it yields CASSRTGSEGYTF.

The V call is TRBV6-5, the J call TRBJ1-1, with D possibly matching TRBD1 (5 bases). The CDR3 extends over 14 amino acids. Germline values: CDR1 MNHEY, CDR2 SVGAGI. V was cut by 8 bases and J by 1 base, with 14 bases left in between. The CDR3 sequence is CASGAQAANTEAFF. The CDR3, as DNA: TGTGCCAGCGGGGCCCAGGCTGCGAACACTGAAGCTTTCTTT.

The chain couples TRBV27 to TRBJ2-7; D is ambiguous. The ends were cut back, 7 bases at V and 0 bases at J, with 16 bases in the middle. Germline CDR1 reads MNHEY; CDR2 reads SMNVEV (reference sequence). The CDR3 runs 15 residues. Written as DNA, the CDR3 is TGTGCCAGCAACGCGGAAACGGACCACTCCTACGAGCAGTACGTC. Translation gives CASNAETDHSYEQYV.

The V and J genes are TRBV12-3 or TRBV12-4 and TRBJ2-3, with D tentatively TRBD2 (6 bases). The V end lost 5 bases, the J end lost 11 bases, and 11 bases lay between the germline ends. This CDR3 is 11 amino acids long. The CDR3 DNA is TGTGCCAGCAGTCCGGGACTTCGGCAGTATTTT. Its translation is CASSPGLRQYF.

The chain has TRBV10-3 and TRBJ1-1; tentatively, D is TRBD1 (6 bases). This CDR3 comprises 13 residues. Trimming took off 5 bases at V and 1 base at J, with 8 bases between the two ends. Germline V gene data show CDR1 as ENHRY and CDR2 as SYGVKD. CDR3 DNA: TGTGCCATCAGTCCGACAGGGAACACTGAAGCTTTCTTT. This translates into CAISPTGNTEAFF.

This sequence joins TRBV7-2 and TRBJ1-2; 7 nucleotides align to TRBD1. Trimming took 4 bases from V and 4 from J; bases not matched to a gene: 9. The CDR3 has 15 amino acids. Germline V gives CDR1 SGHTA, CDR2 FQGNSA. The CDR3: CASSSTGTELYGYTF. For the CDR3, the DNA is TGTGCCAGCAGCTCCACCGGGACAGAACTCTATGGCTACACCTTC.

The chain combines TRBV18 with TRBJ1-2; D unresolved. V lost 0 bases, J lost 2 bases, and 7 bases lay in between. CDR1 KGHSH and CDR2 LQKENI come from the germline V gene. The CDR3 length is 14 residues. The CDR3, as DNA: TGTGCCAGCTCACCACCTTTACAGAACTATGGCTACACCTTC. It is translated as CASSPPLQNYGYTF.

This chain links TRBV7-2 with TRBJ1-3; D is possibly TRBD1 (5 bases). The CDR3 totals 14 residues. V was shortened by 2 bases and J by 4 bases, with 9 bases between the two germline ends. Looked up from germline, CDR1 is SGHTA and CDR2 is FQGNSA. CDR3 nucleotides: TGTGCCAGCAGCTTAAATCAGGGAGGAAACACCATATATTTT. Residues: CASSLNQGGNTIYF. Combining the CDR3 with reference TRBV7-2 and TRBJ1-3 gives the whole variable domain GAGVSQSPSNKVTEKGKDVELRCDPISGHTALYWYRQSLGQGLEFLIYFQGNSAPDKSGLPSDRFSAERTGGSVSTLTIQRTQQEDSAVYLCASSLNQGGNTIYFGEGSWLTVV.

CDR3 amino acids: CASTGTGGNTGELFF. Written as DNA, the CDR3 is TGTGCCAGCACGGGGACAGGGGGGAACACCGGGGAGCTGTTTTTT. The rearrangement joins TRBV25-1 to TRBJ2-2; the match to TRBD1 covers 11 bases. The junction had 2 bases not matched to a gene; V was cut back by 7 bases and J by 1 base. The CDR3 loop spans 15 amino acids. Germline CDR1 MGHDK, CDR2 SYGVNS.

The genes are TRBV7-2 and TRBJ2-7; no clear D. Trimming removed 3 bases at V and 1 base at J, with 10 bases between. The germline V gene encodes CDR1 SGHTA and CDR2 FQGNSA. This CDR3 is built from 14 residues. CDR3 nucleotide sequence: TGTGCCAGCAGCTTTAAACAAGGATCCTACGAGCAGTACGTC. Amino acids: CASSFKQGSYEQYV.

This clone was counted between two and nine times. The V call is TRBV5-1, the J call TRBJ2-2, with D possibly TRBD2 on 8 matching bases. This CDR3 spans 16 amino acids. Trimming took off 4 bases at V and 3 bases at J, with 16 bases between the two ends. CDR1 is SGHRS, CDR2 YFSETQ, per germline. The CDR3 DNA reads TGCGCCAGCAGCCGGGGGGGGACAGAAGACACCGGGGAGCTGTTTTTT. Protein product: CASSRGGTEDTGELFF.

The J gene is TRBJ2-2, the V gene TRBV5-1, with TRBD1 matching over 8 bases. Germline-derived CDR1 and CDR2 are SGHRS and YFSETQ. This CDR3 has 15 amino acids. The J segment lost 4 bases and the V segment lost 2 bases, leaving 4 bases of the junction unmatched. This CDR3 reads CASSFETGATGELFF. Here the CDR3 DNA reads TGCGCCAGCAGCTTCGAGACAGGGGCCACCGGGGAGCTGTTTTTT.

The chain carries TRBV5-1 and TRBJ1-2, with unresolved D. CDR1 and CDR2 from the germline V gene are SGHRS and YFSETQ. V was pared by 4 bases and J by 5 bases, with 24 bases between. CDR3 length: 17 amino acids. The CDR3 DNA is TGCGCCAGCAGCCTTAGCCCGGGGAACGAGAGCCCGTATGGCTACACCTTC. Translating gives CASSLSPGNESPYGYTF.

The V call is TRBV19, the J call TRBJ2-7; 8 positions agree with TRBD1. The CDR3 spans 16 residues. Germline V gene sequence: CDR1 LNHDA, CDR2 SQIVND (reference sequence). V gave up 2 bases and J gave up 2 bases; unmatched junction bases: 8. The chain's CDR3 is CASSIRARGHAYEQYV. The CDR3 DNA reads TGTGCCAGTAGTATAAGGGCCAGGGGGCACGCCTACGAGCAGTACGTC.

This chain uses TRBV28 with TRBJ1-4, with TRBD1 as a possible D gene (6 bases). The CDR3 extends over 15 amino acids. Trimming left V 7 bases short and J 5 bases short, with 17 bases between. Germline CDR1 MDHEN, CDR2 SYDVKM. CDR3 in amino acids: CASIMGGAQNEKLFF. CDR3 nucleotide sequence: TGTGCCAGCATTATGGGGGGGGCTCAGAATGAAAAACTGTTTTTT.

This clone has more than one count but fewer than ten. The chain combines TRBV3-1 (or the pseudogene TRBV3-2) with TRBJ2-2, with a tentative D call TRBD2 (6 bases). Germline lookup yields CDR1 LGHDT and CDR2 YNNKEL (reference sequence). This CDR3 has 14 residues. Trimming removed 1 base at V and 5 bases at J, with 8 bases between. CDR3 sequence: CASSQVRGTGELFF. CDR3 nucleotide sequence: TGTGCCAGCAGCCAAGTTCGGGGGACCGGGGAGCTGTTTTTT.

This clone was counted once. V gene TRBV6-6 combines with J gene TRBJ1-1; D gene unclear. V lost 5 bases to trimming and J lost 5 bases, with 21 bases between them. Germline-derived CDR1 and CDR2 are MNHNY and SVGAGI (reference sequence). The CDR3 spans 16 residues. CDR3 coding DNA: TGTGCCAGCAGTCAAGGAAGTGGTAGGCGAAAGACTGAAGCTTTCTTT. Protein sequence: CASSQGSGRRKTEAFF.

The chain recombines TRBV7-3 with TRBJ1-1, with D tentatively TRBD1 (6 bases). Trimming removed 4 bases at V and 1 base at J, with 7 bases between. Germline-derived CDR1 and CDR2 are SGHTA and FQGTGA. This CDR3 is 13 amino acids long. The CDR3 region has the DNA TGTGCCAGCAGCTCCAGGGGGAACACTGAAGCTTTCTTT. It yields the protein CASSSRGNTEAFF.

This clone came up a few times. This chain joins TRBV5-4 and TRBJ1-6; TRBD1 is a possible D gene (5 bases). This CDR3 contains 15 residues. The germline V gene has CDR1 SGHNT and CDR2 YYREEE (reference sequence). V dropped 1 base and J dropped 9 bases, with 14 bases sitting between them. The CDR3 is CASSLTTGVGSPLHF. The CDR3 DNA reads as TGTGCCAGCAGCTTGACAACAGGTGTGGGTTCACCCCTCCACTTT.

In this sample, this clone turned up a few times. This rearrangement joins TRBV28 to TRBJ1-2, with no clear D. CDR3 length: 13 residues. The germline V gene encodes CDR1 MDHEN and CDR2 SYDVKM. The germline V and J ends were trimmed by 6 bases and 0 bases, with 8 bases remaining between them. The CDR3 region is CASRLSANYGYTF. The DNA for the CDR3 is TGTGCCAGCAGACTCTCAGCTAACTATGGCTACACCTTC.

This clone was counted ten times or more. This rearrangement joins TRBV7-2 to TRBJ1-1, with D perhaps matching TRBD1 (5 bases). The CDR3 spans 13 residues. V lost 7 bases and J 5 bases, leaving 14 bases between the germline ends. Germline V gene sequence: CDR1 SGHTA, CDR2 FQGNSA. CDR3 sequence (DNA): TGTGCCAGCACCGCGGCGGGGGATACTGAAGCTTTCTTT. It translates to CASTAAGDTEAFF. The full variable domain, its missing parts supplied by reference TRBV7-2 and TRBJ1-1, is GAGVSQSPSNKVTEKGKDVELRCDPISGHTALYWYRQSLGQGLEFLIYFQGNSAPDKSGLPSDRFSAERTGGSVSTLTIQRTQQEDSAVYLCASTAAGDTEAFFGQGTRLTVV.